The text below deals with one T cell receptor beta chain. Its antigen is currently unknown. With 1 base removed from V and 2 bases from J, the gap between germline ends came to 11 bases. Germline values: CDR1 SEHNR, CDR2 FQNEAQ (reference sequence). CDR3 length equals 15 residues. The sample belongs to a study of T cell repertoires in cytomegalovirus infection. Study-level points and caveats: Cumulative frequency (of public TCR beta family members) identified carriers of CMV plus the relevant HLA.

TCRdb fed the reads into MiXCR, producing one record per CDR3 protein. In the table there are some 500,000 distinct CDR3 sequences, around 30% of which are singletons. The V and J genes are TRBV7-9 and TRBJ1-1; D may be TRBD1 (6 bases). The material sequenced was cultured PBMCs, taken from culture after CMV antigen stimulation. This clonotype was obtained from a human donor in good health (CMV status not recorded). Some clones in this sample may be carry-over from other donors' samples. The CDR3 coding sequence is TGTGCCAGCAGCTTAGGTGGACAGCCTAACACTGAAGCTTTCTTT. Its translation: CASSLGGQPNTEAFF.